These T cell receptor beta chains were read from a single sample in a study of cytomegalovirus exposure and HLA in healthy donors. Clones were sequenced by immunoSEQ multiplex PCR, and TCRdb holds only the in-frame ones, with some missing. The sample table includes about 39,000 clones. The sample was PBMCs. The receptors were gathered from a woman under 40 in good health and CMV-seropositive. The CDR3 runs from the conserved cysteine through the conserved F or W. A D gene is named only where the DNA matches it firmly.

TRBV6-6	TRBD1	TRBJ2-3	CASSYGTGGPSDTQYF	TGTGCCAGCAGTTACGGGACAGGGGGTCCCTCGGATACGCAGTATTTT
TRBV11-3	TRBD2	TRBJ2-3	CASSTWGSGESTDTQYF	TGTGCCAGCAGCACCTGGGGTAGCGGGGAATCCACAGATACGCAGTATTTT
TRBV4-2	TRBD2	TRBJ2-1	CASSQATSGGAGYNEQFF	TGTGCCAGCAGCCAGGCTACTAGCGGGGGGGCCGGATACAATGAGCAGTTCTTC
TRBV5-6	.	TRBJ1-5	CASSLGGDQPQHF	TGTGCCAGCAGCTTGGGGGGGGATCAGCCCCAGCATTTT
TRBV6-1	.	TRBJ2-7	CASLLLAGTYEQYF	TGTGCCAGTCTACTCCTCGCGGGGACCTACGAGCAGTACTTC
TRBV11-2	TRBD1	TRBJ1-2	CASSLALLKTGTGSGYTF	TGTGCCAGCAGCTTAGCCCTGCTTAAGACGGGGACAGGGAGCGGCTACACCTTC
TRBV4-2	TRBD1	TRBJ2-7	CASSQVGTGQGPYEQYF	TGTGCCAGCAGCCAAGTGGGGACGGGACAGGGGCCCTACGAGCAGTACTTC
TRBV19	.	TRBJ2-6	CASTPTGTGANVLTF	TGTGCCAGTACCCCGACAGGAACTGGGGCCAACGTCCTGACTTTC
TRBV10-3	.	TRBJ1-3	CAIRETGLSSGNTIYF	TGTGCCATCAGGGAGACAGGCCTAAGCTCTGGAAACACCATATATTTT
TRBV6-5	.	TRBJ2-1	CASSSEQGSGNEQFF	TGTGCCAGCAGTAGTGAACAGGGATCGGGCAATGAGCAGTTCTTC
TRBV27	.	TRBJ1-2	CASSWGVGVKDGYTF	TGTGCCAGCAGTTGGGGGGTGGGTGTAAAGGATGGCTACACCTTC
TRBV18	.	TRBJ1-5	CASSPSGNADQPQHF	TGTGCCAGCTCACCATCAGGGAATGCGGATCAGCCCCAGCATTTT
TRBV4-1	TRBD1	TRBJ1-5	CASSHDPTGDQPQHF	TGCGCCAGCAGCCATGACCCGACAGGGGATCAGCCCCAGCATTTT
TRBV20-1	.	TRBJ1-1	CSAQNTEAFF	TGCAGTGCCCAGAACACTGAAGCTTTCTTT
TRBV6-6	.	TRBJ2-7	CASSNLDSNYEQYF	TGTGCCAGCAGTAATTTGGACTCAAACTACGAGCAGTACTTC
TRBV7-9	TRBD1	TRBJ1-4	CASSPHQTGTNEKLFF	TGTGCCAGCAGCCCGCATCAGACAGGGACTAATGAAAAACTGTTTTTT
TRBV6-1	.	TRBJ1-1	CANSVTANTEAFF	TGTGCCAACAGTGTGACTGCGAACACTGAAGCTTTCTTT
TRBV15	.	TRBJ1-5	CATSRDTGGVQPQHF	TGTGCCACCAGCAGAGATACGGGGGGAGTTCAGCCCCAGCATTTT
TRBV2	.	TRBJ2-1	CASRGGPSYNEQFF	TGTGCCAGCAGGGGGGGGCCCTCCTACAATGAGCAGTTCTTC
TRBV5-1	TRBD2	TRBJ2-2	CASSLAAWEGPRQTGELFF	TGCGCCAGCAGCTTGGCAGCTTGGGAGGGCCCCCGACAAACCGGGGAGCTGTTTTTT
TRBV27	.	TRBJ2-7	CASRNGPSYEQYF	TGTGCCAGCAGAAACGGTCCTTCCTACGAGCAGTACTTC
TRBV11-3	.	TRBJ1-1	CASTYGRGSEAFF	TGTGCCAGCACCTACGGGAGGGGGAGTGAAGCTTTCTTT
TRBV5-4	TRBD1	TRBJ2-3	CASSLDTDRATDTQYF	TGTGCCAGCAGCTTGGATACGGACAGGGCGACAGATACGCAGTATTTT
TRBV7-7	TRBD2	TRBJ2-1	CASSHSGGVNEQFF	TGTGCTAGCAGCCATAGCGGGGGGGTAAATGAGCAGTTCTTC
TRBV5-1	.	TRBJ2-1	CASTYRVSSYNEQFF	TGCGCCAGCACCTACAGGGTGAGCTCCTACAATGAGCAGTTCTTC
TRBV19	TRBD1	TRBJ2-7	CASTPGQGAYEQYF	TGTGCCAGTACCCCGGGACAGGGCGCCTACGAGCAGTACTTC
TRBV5-1	TRBD1	TRBJ2-3	CASSPDRLLSDTQYF	TGCGCCAGCAGCCCGGACAGGTTATTGTCAGATACGCAGTATTTT
TRBV10-3	TRBD1	TRBJ2-7	CAISEGAGGTYEQYF	TGTGCCATCAGTGAAGGGGCAGGGGGAACCTACGAGCAGTACTTC
TRBV7-9	.	TRBJ1-1	CDPSPNGRRGAAPPEAFF	TGTGATCCCAGCCCAAACGGCAGACGGGGGGCCGCCCCCCCTGAAGCTTTCTTT
TRBV4-2	.	TRBJ1-1	CASSQEWDTQGAFF	TGTGCCAGCAGCCAAGAGTGGGACACTCAGGGGGCTTTCTTT
TRBV27	.	TRBJ2-2	CASSLSSTGELFF	TGTGCCAGCAGTTTATCGAGCACCGGGGAGCTGTTTTTT
TRBV29-1	TRBD1	TRBJ1-1	CSATGGLNTEAFF	TGCAGCGCAACAGGGGGCCTGAACACTGAAGCTTTCTTT
TRBV10-2	TRBD1	TRBJ2-2	CASSRPDRGAGELFF	TGCGCCAGCAGTCGCCCGGACAGGGGCGCCGGGGAGCTGTTTTTT
TRBV5-1	TRBD2	TRBJ2-4	CASSSWTSGGIGNIQYF	TGCGCCAGCAGCTCGTGGACTAGCGGGGGAATAGGAAACATTCAGTACTTC
TRBV29-1	.	TRBJ2-1	CSGRGKKYNEQFF	TGCAGCGGACGCGGGAAGAAATACAATGAGCAGTTCTTC
TRBV2	.	TRBJ1-6	CASRNNRALSPLHF	TGTGCCAGCAGGAATAACAGGGCATTGTCACCCCTCCACTTT
TRBV14	TRBD1	TRBJ1-6	CASSGTGGFDSPLHF	TGTGCCAGCAGCGGGACAGGGGGCTTTGATTCACCCCTCCACTTT
TRBV11-2	.	TRBJ2-3	CASSLGLSSTDTQYF	TGTGCCAGCAGCTTAGGACTATCTAGCACAGATACGCAGTATTTT
TRBV11-2	TRBD2	TRBJ2-1	CASSPLTSGGDNEQFF	TGTGCCAGCAGCCCTCTTACTAGCGGGGGGGACAATGAGCAGTTCTTC
TRBV5-6	.	TRBJ2-3	CASSSQGSTDTQYF	TGTGCCAGCAGCTCGCAGGGGAGCACAGATACGCAGTATTTT
TRBV6-4	.	TRBJ2-1	CATALLIGEKQFF	TGTGCCACGGCCCTCTTGATCGGGGAAAAGCAGTTCTTC
TRBV5-1	TRBD2	TRBJ2-5	CASTPLAGGQETQYF	TGCGCCAGCACTCCACTAGCGGGGGGCCAAGAGACCCAGTACTTC
TRBV12-5	.	TRBJ1-2	CASVLGRGNYGYTF	TGTGCTAGTGTTTTAGGTCGGGGAAACTATGGCTACACCTTC
TRBV19	.	TRBJ1-5	CASSTGTRSQPQHF	TGTGCCAGTAGTACAGGGACACGTTCTCAGCCCCAGCATTTT
TRBV5-4	.	TRBJ2-7	CASSLGASREQYF	TGTGCCAGCAGCTTAGGGGCCTCTCGCGAGCAGTACTTC
TRBV6-4	.	TRBJ2-2	CASSAQGSNTGELFF	TGTGCCAGCAGTGCACAGGGTAGTAACACCGGGGAGCTGTTTTTT
TRBV6-5	.	TRBJ1-3	CASSYAASGNTIYF	TGTGCCAGCAGTTACGCGGCCTCTGGAAACACCATATATTTT
TRBV7-2	TRBD1	TRBJ1-2	CASSLGQSYGYTF	TGTGCCAGCAGCTTGGGACAGAGCTATGGCTACACCTTC
TRBV7-9	.	TRBJ1-4	CASSFRGYETNEKLFF	TGTGCCAGCAGCTTCAGAGGGTATGAGACTAATGAAAAACTGTTTTTT
TRBV6-1	TRBD1	TRBJ1-2	CASSEGQGSYGYTF	TGTGCCAGCAGTGAAGGACAGGGTTCCTATGGCTACACCTTC
TRBV18	TRBD1	TRBJ2-7	CASSLETGIPLEQYF	TGTGCCAGCTCACTTGAGACAGGGATCCCCCTCGAGCAGTACTTC
TRBV6-4	.	TRBJ1-1	CASRLEGRTEAFF	TGTGCCAGTCGATTAGAGGGGAGGACTGAAGCTTTCTTT
TRBV4-1	.	TRBJ2-7	CASSRIDFGSEQYF	TGCGCCAGCAGCCGGATAGACTTCGGGTCCGAGCAGTACTTC